What follows describes a single T cell receptor (beta chain). The target of this receptor is not known. No base qualities exist here, and no much larger clone lies one base off it. CD8 naive samples were CD45RO-negative cells positively selected for CCR7, giving a CD45RA+CCR7+ population that excluded TemRA cells. Healthy HIV-negative adults with no recently reported acute infections or vaccinations were included as donors. Only Caucasian adults living in Nashville, Tennessee, USA were represented among the donors. Blood was obtained by leukapheresis, after which PBMCs were separated by Ficoll-Histopaque density gradient centrifugation and cryopreserved in liquid nitrogen vapor phase. Purity and quantity of every magnetically sorted T cell population were checked by analytical flow cytometry. Genomic DNA was isolated from every sorted fraction and measured by UV absorbance on a Nanodrop 2000c. The CDR3 runs 13 residues from the cysteine to the phenylalanine. The entry retains the CDR3 DNA only, 39 bases that are in frame from base 1. CDR1 and CDR2, looked up from the germline V gene (reference sequence), are WNHNN and SYGVQD. V trim: 3 bases; J trim: 6 bases; unmatched bases: 4.

Using the deep immunoSEQ assay, multiplex PCR amplified TCR CDR3 regions from genomic DNA. Genomic DNA extracted from each cell subset was distributed evenly over all wells of several immunoSEQ 96-well plates, and each plate served as one replicate. For sorted subsets, about 210 ng of genomic DNA, equivalent to roughly 33,000 T cell genomes, went into each replicate PCR. Purified libraries were quantified with a Qubit 3.0 fluorometer, sized on a Bioanalyzer 2100, and re-quantified with the KAPA Library Quantification kit. Every immunoSEQ 96-well plate was sequenced on a separate single-read 150-cycle Illumina NextSeq 550 flow cell. Per the authors' processing: The immunoSEQ output contained only junctional sequences without quality scores, so filtering could not match that applied to full-length reads. Sequences were annotated with PyIR, a Python wrapper for IgBLAST v1.9, and V/J genes and CDR3 were assigned using IMGT germline references. Reads with weak V/J assignments (E-value above 1e-6), missing CDR3, stop codons, out-of-frame junctions, or ambiguous translated residues were removed. A V3J clonotype was defined by an identical inferred V gene, J gene, and CDR3 amino acid sequence. The percentage overlap between two repertoires was calculated by dividing the number of shared unique clonotypes by the size of the smaller repertoire. Repertoire richness was assessed with RTK rarefaction, the Chao1 estimator, and Recon v2.1 estimates of unobserved clonotypes. Generation probabilities were computed with OLGA for all TCRbeta clonotypes obtained by the gDNA method from several donors. As stored in TCRdb, this immuneACCESS dataset retains in-frame rearrangements with V and J assigned. A fraction of the clones does not appear; measured against another copy, unresolved V genes explain less than half of the discrepancy, and the remainder lacks a known reason. V, J and clone size derive from that table, while D and trimming were established from the DNA sequence. The sample table records about 580,000 clones; nearly 98% of these occur just once. Together, the top ten hold less than 0.35% of the sample.

The data derive from a study of shared clonotypes between healthy human individuals (dated by TCRdb to about 2020). About the full investigation: A few men and a couple of women, aged 18 to 49 years, made up the cohort. Different laboratories and diverse techniques were used to prepare libraries and sequence TCR repertoires, to increase sequencing depth and limit assay-specific biases. Each donor's leukapheresis produced roughly between roughly 0.85 and 9 billion PBMCs. For each donor, three plates each were used for CD4 naive and CD4 memory, two plates were used for CD8 naive, and one plate was used for CD8 memory. To estimate repertoire size and how much clonotypes are shared between individuals, the study performed deep sequencing of blood TCR repertoires from roughly five healthy adults. Broad study findings and their caveats: Pairwise subsampling led to the expectation that sequencing depth would affect the degree of clonotype sharing among donors. Estimated clonotype richness was generally larger for naive than for memory subsets. Even with the large sequencing depth, rarefaction of the sorted-subset datasets indicated that sequencing was incomplete. Across a handful of donors, around 5.4% of naive CD4, 3% to 3.5% of naive CD8, under 2.5% of memory CD4, and approximately 0.42% of memory CD8 clonotypes were shared. Sampling was limited to blood, and TCR repertoires in tissue likely differ from TCR repertoires in blood. Higher generation probabilities were observed for clonotypes shared by all four sorted-subset donors than for non-shared clonotypes. Because the study included only a small number of donors, the genetic and exposure-history diversity represented was limited.

Recombination connected TRBV10-1 to TRBJ2-7; TRBD1 fits 8 bases in the junction. The TCR sequence derives from a man between 25 and 39 years old in good health. Specimen: naive CD8+ T cells sorted from blood. This specimen's cell subset or site label, interpreted: CD45RA+CCR7+. The CDR3 region: CASSETGGSEQYF. The bases read TGCGCCAGCAGTGAAACAGGGGGATCCGAGCAGTACTTC.